The rows below give T cell receptor beta chains drawn from one sample of a study of blood T cell repertoires in COVID-19. Produced via immunoSEQ multiplex PCR; TCRdb's table is partial and in-frame only. The table records hundreds of thousands of clones, just under 85% of them present only once. The sequenced material came from peripheral blood. The receptors originated from a man older than 75 with acute or convalescent COVID-19. Both conserved end residues are part of each CDR3. A D gene is named only where the DNA matches it firmly.

D	V	CDR3
TRBD2	TRBV6-4	CARPSGKDNEQFF
TRBD1	TRBV9	CASSVEDRGWNGYTF
.	TRBV7-7	CASSPNSGGRDTQYF
.	TRBV6-1	CASSYGTSYNEQFF
TRBD2	TRBV18	CASSPPSGSPQQETQYF
TRBD2	TRBV28	CASSSPGTSRYEQYF
TRBD1	TRBV4-1	CASSPTGAPFEKLFF
TRBD1	TRBV5-8	CASSLEEKTGLLRTNEKLFF
TRBD1	TRBV7-9	CASSLWTGVNTGELFF
.	TRBV5-8	CASSLATGLSGNTIYF
TRBD1	TRBV10-1	CASSASPGQGSYEQYF
.	TRBV18	CASSPLAREETQYF
.	TRBV19	CASSPSGNTIYF
.	TRBV3-1/TRBV3-2	CASSQVLRSSGNTIYF
TRBD2	TRBV3-1/TRBV3-2	CASRLSGTSGRAYEQYF
.	TRBV30	CAWSEHRDTEAFF
.	TRBV7-2	CASSPKGGGPDEQYF
TRBD1	TRBV28	CASSLVGQGYVDGYTF
.	TRBV5-1	CASSEDPQFNEQFF
.	TRBV19	CASSMQGPTYEQYF
TRBD1	TRBV28	CASSLKGQGNEKLFF
.	TRBV11-3	CASSLDLLNEQFF
.	TRBV5-1	CASSRQALSSYEQYF
TRBD2	TRBV6-5	CASTLTSAGDEQFF
.	TRBV7-9	CASSLAGHKEKLFF
.	TRBV18	CASSPGQVTEAFF
.	TRBV6-2/TRBV6-3	CASSYSRDRSSYNSPLHF
.	TRBV6-2/TRBV6-3	CASSPRDTYNSPLHF
.	TRBV28	CASAPRGGEAFF
TRBD2	TRBV3-1/TRBV3-2	CASSQFSSSGFSYEQYF
.	TRBV28	CASRFRDNLVTEAFF
TRBD1	TRBV24-1	CATSDVCVQGADYEQYF
.	TRBV19	CASSIDQGNYGYTF
.	TRBV5-5	CASSYGQISNQPQHF
.	TRBV5-1	CASSLKALTGTGELFF
.	TRBV15	CATSKGSTNEKLFF
TRBD1	TRBV28	CASSPPTGVRSPLHF
.	TRBV19	CASSEQRLDGELFF
.	TRBV28	CASSLGLRQPQHF
TRBD1	TRBV19	CASNLDRAYSNQPQHF
TRBD1	TRBV7-2	CASSPGTGFNQPQHF
.	TRBV12-3/TRBV12-4	CASREGRNSPLHF
TRBD1	TRBV2	CASRGDRGQGYF
TRBD1	TRBV5-1	CASSPDREGTDGYTF
.	TRBV24-1	CATSEVGTTNTGELFF
TRBD2	TRBV5-1	CASSSGGSGANVLTF
.	TRBV6-1	CASSEGGGTDTQYF
.	TRBV5-1	CASSLHPENEQFF